This T cell receptor beta chain was observed in a study of T cells in Graves' hyperthyroidism and ophthalmopathy. Study overall: Peripheral blood draws took place at initial diagnosis, ahead of any treatment.

As for this clonotype: Its matching antigen is unknown.

The ends lost 8 bases at V and 8 bases at J; junction bases unmatched: 16. Germline V gene data show CDR1 as MNHNS and CDR2 as SASEGT. CDR3 size: 16 residues. The study excluded patients with uncontrolled infection, other autoimmune disease, pregnancy or lactation. Diagnosing involved the use of clinical symptoms, serum thyroxine and TRAb, thyroid ultrasound and orbital computed tomography. Overall study results and limits: The majority of expanded thyroid clonotypes above 0.001 also appeared in blood.

Template material for amplifying TCR beta CDR3 regions consisted of RNA transcripts. RT-PCR in the first round (using the HTBI primer set) targeted the TCR CDR3. MiXCR, run by TCRdb on the multiplex PCR reads, gives a single entry per CDR3 protein. Among some 570,000 distinct CDR3 sequences listed, 15% to 20% were seen once. V and J are TRBV6-1 and TRBJ1-4; the match to TRBD1 covers 8 bases. Sequenced: blood. The TCR comes from a woman aged 18-29 years with Graves' ophthalmopathy. CDR3 sequence reads: CASAPESGGGSEKLFF. The CDR3 nucleotides are TGTGCCAGCGCCCCTGAATCAGGGGGCGGCTCCGAAAAACTGTTTTTT.